This T cell receptor (beta chain) was recorded in a study of human T cells and chemical hapten exposure. Study-wide background: Alopecia areata, totalis or universalis was found in mostly female patients. Study-wide findings and caveats: Expanded TCRs were compared with controls, and the expanded TCRs formed significantly more large CDR3 similarity clusters.

This clonotype was recorded a few times. Its antigen is unknown. Via MiXCR, TCRdb re-called the RACE reads, giving one row per CDR3 protein. The sample includes hundreds of thousands of distinct CDR3 sequences, nearly 6.5% of them seen just once. Indicated time point: patch test 2, 6 weeks after DPC sensitization. Regarding treatment: therapeutic diphenylcyclopropenone sensitization with weekly scalp DPC. Donors, patients with alopecia ranging from 18 to 70 years old and judged suitable for DPC, provided samples. This receptor was taken from a woman between 18 and 30 years old with alopecia areata. Some clones in this sample may be carry-over from other donors' samples. The sequencing used whole blood, collected in connection with sensitization to the hapten diphenylcyclopropenone (DPC).

CDR3 in DNA: TGTGCCAGCAGTGATCTGAGGGGACAAAGCTCCTACAATGAGCAGTTCTTC. Translated, it gives CASSDLRGQSSYNEQFF. This chain connects TRBV25-1 to TRBJ2-1; perhaps TRBD1 as D (6 bases). The CDR3 extends over 17 amino acids. Germline V gene lookup returns CDR1 MGHDK and CDR2 SYGVNS. V was trimmed by 3 bases and J by 0 bases, leaving 15 bases between them.